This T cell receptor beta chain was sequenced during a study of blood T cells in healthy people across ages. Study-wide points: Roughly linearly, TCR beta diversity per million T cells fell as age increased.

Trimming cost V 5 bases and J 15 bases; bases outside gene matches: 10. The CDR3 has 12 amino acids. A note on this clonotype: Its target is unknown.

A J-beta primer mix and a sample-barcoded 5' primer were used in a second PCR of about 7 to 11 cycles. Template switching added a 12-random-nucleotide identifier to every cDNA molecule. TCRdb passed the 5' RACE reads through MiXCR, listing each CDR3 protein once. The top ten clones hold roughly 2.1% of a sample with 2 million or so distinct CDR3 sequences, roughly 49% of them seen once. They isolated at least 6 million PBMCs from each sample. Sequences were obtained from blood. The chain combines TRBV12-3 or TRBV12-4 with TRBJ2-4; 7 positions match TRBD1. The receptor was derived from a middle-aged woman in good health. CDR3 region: CASSPTGDRRYF. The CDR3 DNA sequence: TGTGCCAGCAGTCCCACTGGGGACAGAAGGTACTTC.